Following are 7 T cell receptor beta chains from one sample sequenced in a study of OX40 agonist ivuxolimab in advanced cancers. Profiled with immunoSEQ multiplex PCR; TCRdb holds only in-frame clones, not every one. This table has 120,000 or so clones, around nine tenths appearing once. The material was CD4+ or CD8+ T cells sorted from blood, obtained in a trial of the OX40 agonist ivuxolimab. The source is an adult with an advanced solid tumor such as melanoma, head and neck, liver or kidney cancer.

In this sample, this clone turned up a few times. CDR3 DNA: TGCGCCAGCAGCTCCCCGGGACAGGGGGCTAGCGGGGGGTCCAATGAGCAGTTCTTC. As protein: CASSSPGQGASGGSNEQFF. V is TRBV5-1 and J is TRBJ2-1; tentative D call: TRBD1 (12 bases). The CDR3 is 19 amino acids. CDR1 and CDR2 (germline): SGHRS, YFSETQ. The ends were cut back, 3 bases at V and 6 bases at J, with 28 bases in the middle. The variable domain in full, completed from reference TRBV5-1 and TRBJ2-1, reads KAGVTQTPRYLIKTRGQQVTLSCSPISGHRSVSWYQQTPGQGLQFLFEYFSETQRNKGNFPGRFSGRQFSNSRSEMNVSTLELGDSALYLCASSSPGQGASGGSNEQFFGPGTRLTVL.

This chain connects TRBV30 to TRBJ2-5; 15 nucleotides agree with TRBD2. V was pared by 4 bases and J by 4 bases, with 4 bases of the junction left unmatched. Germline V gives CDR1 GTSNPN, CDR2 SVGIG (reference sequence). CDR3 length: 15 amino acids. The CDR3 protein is CAWTWTSGRGETQYF. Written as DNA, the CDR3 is TGTGCCTGGACCTGGACTAGCGGGAGGGGAGAGACCCAGTACTTC.

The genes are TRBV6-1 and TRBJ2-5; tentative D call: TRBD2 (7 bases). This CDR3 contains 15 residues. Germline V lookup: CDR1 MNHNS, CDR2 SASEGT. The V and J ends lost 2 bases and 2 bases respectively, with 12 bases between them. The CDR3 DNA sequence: TGTGCCAGCAGTGAATCGGGGGGCCGTCAAGAGACCCAGTACTTC. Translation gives CASSESGGRQETQYF.

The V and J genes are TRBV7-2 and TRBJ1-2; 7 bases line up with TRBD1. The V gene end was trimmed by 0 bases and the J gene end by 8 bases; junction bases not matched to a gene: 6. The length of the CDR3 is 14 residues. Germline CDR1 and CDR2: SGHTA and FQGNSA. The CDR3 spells CASSLARGPGGYTF. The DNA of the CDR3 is TGTGCCAGCAGCTTAGCGAGGGGGCCGGGCGGCTACACCTTC. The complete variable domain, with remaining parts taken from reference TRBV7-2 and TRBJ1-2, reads GAGVSQSPSNKVTEKGKDVELRCDPISGHTALYWYRQSLGQGLEFLIYFQGNSAPDKSGLPSDRFSAERTGGSVSTLTIQRTQQEDSAVYLCASSLARGPGGYTFGSGTRLTVV.

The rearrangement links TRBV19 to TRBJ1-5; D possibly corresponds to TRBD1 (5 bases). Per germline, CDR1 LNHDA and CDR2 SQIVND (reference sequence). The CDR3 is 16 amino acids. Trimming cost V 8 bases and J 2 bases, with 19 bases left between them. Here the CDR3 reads CASVRRGASGNQPQHF. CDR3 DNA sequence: TGTGCCAGTGTCCGGAGAGGGGCGAGCGGCAATCAGCCCCAGCATTTT.

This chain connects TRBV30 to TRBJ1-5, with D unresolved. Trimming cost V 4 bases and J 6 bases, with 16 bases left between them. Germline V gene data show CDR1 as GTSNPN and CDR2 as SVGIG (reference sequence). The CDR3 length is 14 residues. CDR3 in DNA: TGTGCCTGGAATTCGGCAGTGGAGGGTCAGCCCCAGCATTTT. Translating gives CAWNSAVEGQPQHF.

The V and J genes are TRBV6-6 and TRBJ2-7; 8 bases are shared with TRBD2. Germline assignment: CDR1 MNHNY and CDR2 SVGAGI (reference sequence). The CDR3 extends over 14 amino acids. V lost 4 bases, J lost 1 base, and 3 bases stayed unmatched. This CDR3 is CASSWAGGSYEQYF. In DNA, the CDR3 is TGTGCCAGCAGTTGGGCGGGGGGTTCCTACGAGCAGTACTTC.